This T cell receptor (beta chain) was found in a study of neurological immune-mediated disorders. Study-level points and caveats: The absence of any CDR3 amino acid sequence shared by expanded clones across subjects suggests that repertoires were private in all groups. Among 34 multiple sclerosis patients, 18 had repertoires that phylogenetic grouping placed in one related-CDR3 cluster, a possible signature.

Germline loops: CDR1 SQVTM, CDR2 ANQGSEA. The CDR3 consists of 13 residues. The germline V and J ends were trimmed by 4 bases and 0 bases, with 9 bases remaining between them. The table lists this clonotype with many counts. Antigen unknown. The cDNA was produced through 5'RACE with 10-nucleotide random UMIs. TCRdb ran MiXCR on the 5' RACE reads and lists one entry per CDR3 protein. The table shows 65,000 to 70,000 distinct CDR3 sequences, with 3.5% to 5% occurring only once. This clonotype was obtained from a man aged 30 to 45 with multiple sclerosis. Sequencing was performed on PBMCs. The chain uses TRBV29-1 and TRBJ1-1; no definite D call. CDR3 DNA sequence: TGCAGCGTTGGCCGGAAGATGAACACTGAAGCTTTCTTT. Translation gives CSVGRKMNTEAFF.